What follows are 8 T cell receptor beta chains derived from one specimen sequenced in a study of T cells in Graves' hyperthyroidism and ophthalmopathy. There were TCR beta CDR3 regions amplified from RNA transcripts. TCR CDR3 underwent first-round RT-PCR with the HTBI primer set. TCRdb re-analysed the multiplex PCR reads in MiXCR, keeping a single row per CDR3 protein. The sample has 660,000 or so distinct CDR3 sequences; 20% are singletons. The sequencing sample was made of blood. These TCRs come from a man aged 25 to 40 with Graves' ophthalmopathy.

The CDR3 sequence: CASSGRRGGNEQFF. CDR3 DNA sequence: TGTGCCAGCAGCGGACGGAGGGGAGGCAATGAGCAGTTCTTC. This chain connects TRBV9 to TRBJ2-1, with D perhaps matching TRBD2 (6 bases). Between the trimmed V and J ends, which lost 3 bases and 6 bases, there was a span of 13 bases. This CDR3 comprises 14 residues. Germline CDR1 reads SGDLS; CDR2 reads YYNGEE. The variable domain in full, completed from reference TRBV9 and TRBJ2-1, reads DSGVTQTPKHLITATGQRVTLRCSPRSGDLSVYWYQQSLDQGLQFLIQYYNGEERAKGNILERFSAQQFPDLHSELNLSSLELGDSALYFCASSGRRGGNEQFFGPGTRLTVL.

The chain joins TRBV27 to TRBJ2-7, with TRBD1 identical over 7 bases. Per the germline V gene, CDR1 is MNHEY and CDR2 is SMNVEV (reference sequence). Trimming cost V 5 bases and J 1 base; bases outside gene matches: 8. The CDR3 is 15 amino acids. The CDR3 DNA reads TGTGCCAGCAGTCCGACAGGGTTTGGGTCCTACGAGCAGTACTTC. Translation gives CASSPTGFGSYEQYF.

CDR3: CAIKQGNTIYF. The CDR3 region has the DNA TGTGCCATCAAACAGGGAAACACCATATATTTT. The gene calls are TRBV2 and TRBJ1-3; no definite D call. Per germline, CDR1 SNHLY and CDR2 FYNNEI. The CDR3 consists of 11 residues. Trimming removed 10 bases from V and 4 bases from J, with 8 bases in between.

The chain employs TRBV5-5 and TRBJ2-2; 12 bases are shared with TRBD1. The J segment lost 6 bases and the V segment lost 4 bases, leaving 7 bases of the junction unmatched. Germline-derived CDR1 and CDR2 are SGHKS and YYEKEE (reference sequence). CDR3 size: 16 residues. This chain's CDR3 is CASSPGTGGAPGELFF. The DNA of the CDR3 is TGTGCCAGCAGCCCGGGGACAGGGGGCGCCCCCGGGGAGCTGTTTTTT.

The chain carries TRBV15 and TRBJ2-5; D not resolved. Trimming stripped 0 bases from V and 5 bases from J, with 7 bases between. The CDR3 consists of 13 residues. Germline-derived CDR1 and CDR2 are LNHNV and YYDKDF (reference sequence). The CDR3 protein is CATSRDQPETQYF. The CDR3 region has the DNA TGTGCCACCAGCAGAGATCAGCCGGAGACCCAGTACTTC.

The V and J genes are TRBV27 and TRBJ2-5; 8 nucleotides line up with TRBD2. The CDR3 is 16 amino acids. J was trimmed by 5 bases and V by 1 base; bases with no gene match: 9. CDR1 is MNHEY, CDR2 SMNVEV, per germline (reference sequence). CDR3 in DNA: TGTGCCAGCAGTTTATGGGGCGGGAGGAAGATCGAGACCCAGTACTTC. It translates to CASSLWGGRKIETQYF.

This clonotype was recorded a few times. The CDR3 loop is CASSPTLGELFF. The CDR3, as DNA: TGTGCCAGCAGCCCGACTCTCGGGGAGCTGTTTTTT. The rearrangement links TRBV5-4 to TRBJ2-2; D is unresolved. With 4 bases removed from V and 7 bases from J, the gap between germline ends came to 8 bases. The CDR3 extends over 12 amino acids. In germline, CDR1 is SGHNT, CDR2 YYREEE (reference sequence).

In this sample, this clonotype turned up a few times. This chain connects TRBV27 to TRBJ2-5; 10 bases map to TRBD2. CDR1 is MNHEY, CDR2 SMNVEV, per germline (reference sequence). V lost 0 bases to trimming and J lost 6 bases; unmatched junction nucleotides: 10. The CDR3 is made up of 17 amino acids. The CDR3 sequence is CASSLSGPSGSKKTQYF. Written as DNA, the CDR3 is TGTGCCAGCAGTTTATCTGGGCCTAGCGGGAGCAAAAAGACCCAGTACTTC.